This T cell receptor (beta chain) emerged from a study of blood T cell repertoires in COVID-19 (dated by TCRdb to between 2020 and 2021). About the investigation overall: The collaborator samples originated in the United States, Italy and Spain and spanned the acute and convalescent phases of COVID-19. Subjects who had been exposed to COVID-19, were actively infected with it, or had recovered from it provided the deeply sampled blood TCRbeta repertoires that made up the dataset. The repertoires were released in a freely available public database intended as a resource for research on the immune response to SARS-CoV-2. Where HLA class I and class II types were available, the types were taken from metadata supplied by the sample provider, not from assay-based typing. Sample metadata almost always included a de-identified subject ID, COVID-19 status, age in years and sex. The samples were drawn from two sources: the first 160 participants of the ongoing ImmuneRACE study, and 1,200 or so subjects contributed by 6 global collaborators. The material from the prospective study consisted of cDNA or gDNA derived from T cells, B-cell-depleted T cells, or PBMCs. The research as a whole found: The quantity of clinical and demographic metadata differed by source and by participant and was supplied without curation.

Concerning this clone itself: Its antigen remains undetermined. No much larger clone exists at a distance of one base, and base qualities are not known.

Another Seattle source contributed samples from volunteer blood donors who had recovered from COVID-19. Whole blood was collected in K2EDTA tubes by collaborating institutions according to the institutions' own protocols. For TCRbeta analysis, collaborator samples were shipped as frozen whole blood, as isolated PBMCs, or as DNA extracted from either sample type. V has 0 bases trimmed and J has 5 bases trimmed; junction bases matching no gene number 4. CDR1 LNHNV and CDR2 YYDKDF are derived from the germline V gene (reference sequence). The CDR3 has 14 amino acids, counting the end cysteine and phenylalanine. Just CDR3 DNA is preserved here, 42 bases in frame from base 1. TCRbeta CDR3 regions were amplified from genomic DNA using the immunoSEQ Assay, a bias-controlled multiplex PCR. As for the authors' bioinformatics: Nucleated cell counts per sample were estimated from amplification of reference gene primers within the assay. To quantify the absolute abundance of each unique TCRbeta CDR3 rearrangement, sequence reads were collapsed and filtered. Productive Simpson clonality was computed per sample as the square root of Simpson's diversity index over productive rearrangements. As stored in TCRdb, this immuneACCESS dataset retains in-frame rearrangements with V and J assigned. A fraction of the clones does not appear; measured against another copy, unresolved V genes explain less than half of the discrepancy, and the remainder lacks a known reason. D and trimming were read from the DNA, whereas the V and J calls and clone size are those reported in that table. Within this sample are roughly 330,000 clones, with roughly 90% of them counted one time only. 5% to 7% of the sample comes from the top ten.

The sequencing sample was made of peripheral blood. This TCR was recovered from a man younger than 30 who had recovered from COVID-19. The V and J genes are TRBV15 and TRBJ2-7, and TRBD1 matches 7 of the central bases. The base sequence is TGTGCCACCAGCAGAGATGTACAGGGGAACGAGCAGTACTTC. This encodes CATSRDVQGNEQYF.